The source of this TCR beta chain is a study of technical replicates of blood from several donors. This CDR3 is 18 amino acids long. Germline loops: CDR1 SGHNT, CDR2 YENEEA. Trimming took 3 bases from V and 2 from J; bases not matched to a gene: 13. Using immunoSEQ multiplex PCR, the repertoire was profiled, and TCRdb retains in-frame clones only, with some absent. Here the sample spans under 90,000 clones, 96% being singletons. The source of this sequence is a human donor in good health. Sample: T cells isolated from PBMCs. The V call is TRBV11-3, the J call TRBJ1-5; 7 bases map to TRBD1. CDR3 in amino acids: CASSLLLPCGTGNQPQHF. CDR3 in DNA: TGTGCCAGCAGCTTGCTTCTCCCTTGCGGGACAGGCAATCAGCCCCAGCATTTT.